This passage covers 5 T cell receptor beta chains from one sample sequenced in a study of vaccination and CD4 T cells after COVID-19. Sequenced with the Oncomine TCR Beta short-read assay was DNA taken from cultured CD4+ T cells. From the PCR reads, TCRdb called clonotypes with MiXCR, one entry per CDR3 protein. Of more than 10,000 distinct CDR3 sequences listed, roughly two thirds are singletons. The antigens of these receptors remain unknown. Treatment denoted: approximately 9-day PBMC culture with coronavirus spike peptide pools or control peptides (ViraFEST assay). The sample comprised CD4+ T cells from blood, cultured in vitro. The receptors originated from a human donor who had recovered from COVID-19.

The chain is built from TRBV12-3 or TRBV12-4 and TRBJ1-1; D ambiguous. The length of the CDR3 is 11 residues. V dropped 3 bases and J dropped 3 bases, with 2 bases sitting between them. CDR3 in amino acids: CASSFDTEAFF. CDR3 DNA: TGTGCCAGCAGTTTTGACACTGAAGCTTTCTTT.

Here the CDR3 reads CSPLGTDTQYF. The DNA of the CDR3 is TGCAGCCCCTTAGGGACAGATACGCAGTATTTT. This chain links TRBV20-1 with TRBJ2-3; D is undetermined. Germline values: CDR1 DFQATT, CDR2 SNEGSKA (reference sequence). This CDR3 comprises 11 residues.

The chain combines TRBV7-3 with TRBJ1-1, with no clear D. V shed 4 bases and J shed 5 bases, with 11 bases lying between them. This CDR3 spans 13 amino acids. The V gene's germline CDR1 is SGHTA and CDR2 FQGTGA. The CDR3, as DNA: TGTGCCAGCAGCTCCCAAAAGGGAACTGAAGCTTTCTTT. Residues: CASSSQKGTEAFF.

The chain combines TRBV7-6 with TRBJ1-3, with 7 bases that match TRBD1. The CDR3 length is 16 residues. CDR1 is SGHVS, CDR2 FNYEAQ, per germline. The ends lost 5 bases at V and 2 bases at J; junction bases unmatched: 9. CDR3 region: CASSPYGGTAGNTIYF. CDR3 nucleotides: TGTGCCAGCAGCCCATACGGGGGGACAGCTGGAAACACCATATATTTT.

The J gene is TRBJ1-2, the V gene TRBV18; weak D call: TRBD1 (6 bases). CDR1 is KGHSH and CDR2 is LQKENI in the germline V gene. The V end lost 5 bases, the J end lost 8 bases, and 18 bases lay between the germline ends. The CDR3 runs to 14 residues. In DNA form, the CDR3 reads TGTGCCAGCTCATCCCTTGGTGGGGGCGCGGGCTACACCTTC. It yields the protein CASSSLGGGAGYTF.